A selection of T cell receptor beta chains follows, all from one sample in a study of cytomegalovirus exposure and HLA in healthy donors. Profiled with immunoSEQ multiplex PCR; TCRdb holds only in-frame clones, not every one. The data show 150,000 to 200,000 clones, with around four fifths seen just once and 1.5% to 2% held by the top ten. The sequencing input was PBMCs. Receptors originate from a woman aged 30 to 39 in good health and CMV-seronegative. Both conserved end residues are part of each CDR3. Fields, in order: V gene, J gene, clone size, D gene, CDR3 protein, CDR3 DNA. D genes are given only for firm matches. Clone size is not always given. Where it is, it says once, few, many or a class for expanded clones.

V gene: TRBV30
J gene: TRBJ2-2
clone size: NA
D gene: NA
CDR3 protein: CAWSVPSRANTGELFF
CDR3 DNA: TGTGCCTGGAGTGTCCCCTCGCGGGCGAACACCGGGGAGCTGTTTTTT

V gene: TRBV21-1
J gene: TRBJ1-2
clone size: NA
D gene: NA
CDR3 protein: CASSESGGLGYTF
CDR3 DNA: TGTGCCAGCAGCGAAAGTGGAGGGCTAGGCTACACCTTC

V gene: TRBV6-5
J gene: TRBJ1-2
clone size: NA
D gene: TRBD1
CDR3 protein: CASSFRQGLYGYTF
CDR3 DNA: TGTGCCAGCAGCTTCAGACAGGGTCTCTATGGCTACACCTTC

V gene: TRBV30
J gene: TRBJ1-2
clone size: NA
D gene: NA
CDR3 protein: CAWMGGSYGYTF
CDR3 DNA: TGTGCCTGGATGGGGGGATCCTATGGCTACACCTTC

V gene: TRBV4-2
J gene: TRBJ2-1
clone size: once
D gene: NA
CDR3 protein: CASSQEPGAYNEQFF
CDR3 DNA: TGTGCCAGCAGCCAAGAACCGGGGGCCTACAATGAGCAGTTCTTC

V gene: TRBV1
J gene: TRBJ2-5
clone size: NA
D gene: NA
CDR3 protein: CTSSPTPTSGDQETQYF
CDR3 DNA: TGCACCAGCAGCCCTACCCCGACTAGCGGGGACCAAGAGACCCAGTACTTC

V gene: TRBV7-2
J gene: TRBJ2-7
clone size: few
D gene: NA
CDR3 protein: CASSPSSYEQYF
CDR3 DNA: TGTGCCAGCAGCCCGAGCTCCTACGAGCAGTACTTC

V gene: TRBV11-2
J gene: TRBJ1-6
clone size: NA
D gene: NA
CDR3 protein: CASSLGAATNSPLHF
CDR3 DNA: TGTGCCAGCAGCTTGGGGGCAGCGACTAATTCACCCCTCCACTTT

V gene: TRBV9
J gene: TRBJ2-7
clone size: NA
D gene: NA
CDR3 protein: CASSVGGGTHEQYF
CDR3 DNA: TGTGCCAGCAGCGTAGGAGGGGGTACCCACGAGCAGTACTTC

V gene: TRBV7-8
J gene: TRBJ2-7
clone size: NA
D gene: NA
CDR3 protein: CASSPALESVPYEQYF
CDR3 DNA: TGTGCCAGCAGCCCCGCCCTTGAATCGGTTCCCTACGAGCAGTACTTC

V gene: TRBV29-1
J gene: TRBJ2-7
clone size: NA
D gene: TRBD2
CDR3 protein: CSVETTTSGGAYEQYF
CDR3 DNA: TGCAGCGTTGAAACAACAACTAGCGGGGGGGCGTACGAGCAGTACTTC

V gene: TRBV28
J gene: TRBJ1-1
clone size: few
D gene: NA
CDR3 protein: CASSLFDRGGAFF
CDR3 DNA: TGTGCCAGCAGTTTATTTGATCGCGGGGGAGCTTTCTTT

V gene: TRBV18
J gene: TRBJ1-1
clone size: NA
D gene: TRBD1
CDR3 protein: CASSPRTGGNTEAFF
CDR3 DNA: TGTGCCAGCTCACCCAGGACAGGGGGGAACACTGAAGCTTTCTTT

V gene: TRBV19
J gene: TRBJ2-1
clone size: NA
D gene: NA
CDR3 protein: CASSMDSLTYNEQFF
CDR3 DNA: TGTGCCAGTAGTATGGACAGCCTGACCTACAATGAGCAGTTCTTC

V gene: TRBV5-1
J gene: TRBJ2-3
clone size: NA
D gene: NA
CDR3 protein: CASSVLPDNTDTQYF
CDR3 DNA: TGCGCCAGCAGCGTCTTGCCGGACAACACAGATACGCAGTATTTT

V gene: TRBV4-1
J gene: TRBJ1-5
clone size: few
D gene: NA
CDR3 protein: CASSQLGLGTPPEPQHF
CDR3 DNA: TGCGCCAGCAGCCAATTGGGGCTGGGGACACCCCCTGAGCCCCAGCATTTT

V gene: TRBV5-1
J gene: TRBJ2-5
clone size: NA
D gene: TRBD2
CDR3 protein: CASSLGLTGTSGGETQYF
CDR3 DNA: TGCGCCAGCAGCTTGGGCCTCACCGGGACTAGCGGGGGAGAGACCCAGTACTTC

V gene: TRBV11-2
J gene: TRBJ2-4
clone size: once
D gene: NA
CDR3 protein: CASSLERNIQYF
CDR3 DNA: TGTGCCAGCAGCTTAGAACGGAACATTCAGTACTTC

V gene: TRBV5-1
J gene: TRBJ1-5
clone size: NA
D gene: NA
CDR3 protein: CASSLDGNSNQPQHF
CDR3 DNA: TGCGCCAGCAGCTTGGACGGGAATAGCAATCAGCCCCAGCATTTT

V gene: TRBV30
J gene: TRBJ1-2
clone size: NA
D gene: NA
CDR3 protein: CAWTGSLTFYGYTF
CDR3 DNA: TGTGCCTGGACCGGATCCCTGACTTTCTATGGCTACACCTTC

V gene: TRBV7-8
J gene: TRBJ2-1
clone size: once
D gene: NA
CDR3 protein: CASSEKRISYNEQFF
CDR3 DNA: TGTGCCAGCAGCGAAAAGCGGATCTCCTACAATGAGCAGTTCTTC

V gene: TRBV5-1
J gene: TRBJ2-2
clone size: NA
D gene: TRBD2
CDR3 protein: CASAGGVTGELFF
CDR3 DNA: TGCGCCAGCGCCGGGGGGGTGACCGGGGAGCTGTTTTTT

V gene: TRBV7-2
J gene: TRBJ1-5
clone size: few
D gene: NA
CDR3 protein: CASSFIRGQPQHF
CDR3 DNA: TGTGCCAGCAGCTTCATCAGGGGTCAGCCCCAGCATTTT

V gene: TRBV9
J gene: TRBJ1-3
clone size: NA
D gene: NA
CDR3 protein: CASSVGAVSGNTIYF
CDR3 DNA: TGTGCCAGCAGCGTTGGGGCCGTCTCTGGAAACACCATATATTTT

V gene: TRBV21-1
J gene: TRBJ1-4
clone size: NA
D gene: NA
CDR3 protein: CASSKLSEGLNATNEKLFF
CDR3 DNA: TGTGCCAGCAGCAAATTGAGCGAAGGTCTAAATGCAACTAATGAAAAACTGTTTTTT

V gene: TRBV16
J gene: TRBJ1-2
clone size: NA
D gene: TRBD1
CDR3 protein: CASSHPDRDYGYTF
CDR3 DNA: TGTGCCAGCAGCCACCCCGACAGGGACTATGGCTACACCTTC

V gene: TRBV4-1
J gene: TRBJ1-2
clone size: NA
D gene: NA
CDR3 protein: CASSQDLAGYTF
CDR3 DNA: TGCGCCAGCAGCCAAGATTTAGCGGGCTACACCTTC

V gene: TRBV5-1
J gene: TRBJ2-2
clone size: NA
D gene: TRBD2
CDR3 protein: CASSNSAGVAGELFF
CDR3 DNA: TGCGCCAGCAGCAATTCAGCGGGGGTGGCCGGGGAGCTGTTTTTT

V gene: TRBV7-8
J gene: TRBJ1-1
clone size: NA
D gene: NA
CDR3 protein: CASSSLGGGTEAFF
CDR3 DNA: TGTGCCAGCAGTTCACTAGGCGGGGGCACTGAAGCTTTCTTT

V gene: TRBV5-1
J gene: TRBJ1-1
clone size: few
D gene: NA
CDR3 protein: CASSLVLQDKNTEAFF
CDR3 DNA: TGCGCCAGCAGCTTGGTCCTTCAGGACAAGAACACTGAAGCTTTCTTT

V gene: TRBV14
J gene: TRBJ1-5
clone size: NA
D gene: TRBD1
CDR3 protein: CASSQDLGGKQPQHF
CDR3 DNA: TGTGCCAGCAGCCAAGATCTAGGGGGCAAGCAGCCCCAGCATTTT

V gene: TRBV15
J gene: TRBJ2-7
clone size: once
D gene: TRBD1
CDR3 protein: CATSRDQLSGGQGAGEQYF
CDR3 DNA: TGTGCCACCAGCAGAGATCAGTTATCAGGGGGACAGGGGGCAGGCGAGCAGTACTTC

V gene: TRBV2
J gene: TRBJ1-2
clone size: NA
D gene: TRBD1
CDR3 protein: CASSGGSRDSGYTF
CDR3 DNA: TGTGCCAGCAGCGGAGGTAGCAGGGACAGCGGCTACACCTTC

V gene: TRBV11-2
J gene: TRBJ1-1
clone size: NA
D gene: NA
CDR3 protein: CASSFAVNTEAFF
CDR3 DNA: TGTGCCAGCAGCTTTGCGGTGAACACTGAAGCTTTCTTT

V gene: TRBV6-5
J gene: TRBJ2-1
clone size: NA
D gene: TRBD2
CDR3 protein: CASSLAGEHNEQFF
CDR3 DNA: TGTGCCAGCAGTCTAGCGGGGGAACACAATGAGCAGTTCTTC

V gene: TRBV12-1
J gene: TRBJ2-3
clone size: NA
D gene: NA
CDR3 protein: CASSLDYTQYF
CDR3 DNA: TGTGCCAGCAGCTTGGACTATACGCAGTATTTT

V gene: TRBV7-3
J gene: TRBJ1-6
clone size: once
D gene: TRBD1
CDR3 protein: CASSLDRARNSPLHF
CDR3 DNA: TGTGCCAGCAGCTTAGACAGGGCGAGGAATTCACCCCTCCACTTT

V gene: TRBV10-2
J gene: TRBJ2-5
clone size: NA
D gene: TRBD2
CDR3 protein: CASRHSGGKGETQYF
CDR3 DNA: TGCGCCAGCAGACATAGCGGGGGAAAAGGAGAGACCCAGTACTTC

V gene: TRBV27
J gene: TRBJ1-5
clone size: NA
D gene: TRBD1
CDR3 protein: CASSLGRGQPQHF
CDR3 DNA: TGTGCCAGCAGTTTAGGCAGGGGGCAGCCCCAGCATTTT

V gene: TRBV30
J gene: TRBJ1-2
clone size: NA
D gene: NA
CDR3 protein: CAWSSDRLYGYTF
CDR3 DNA: TGTGCCTGGAGTTCCGACAGGCTCTATGGCTACACCTTC

V gene: TRBV7-9
J gene: TRBJ1-1
clone size: NA
D gene: TRBD1
CDR3 protein: CASRRTGTGGSFTEAFF
CDR3 DNA: TGTGCCAGCAGGCGGACCGGGACAGGGGGCTCGTTCACTGAAGCTTTCTTT

V gene: TRBV7-2
J gene: TRBJ1-2
clone size: NA
D gene: NA
CDR3 protein: CASSSGDRIYYGYTF
CDR3 DNA: TGTGCCAGCAGCTCCGGAGACAGAATTTACTATGGCTACACCTTC

V gene: TRBV7-3
J gene: TRBJ1-2
clone size: NA
D gene: NA
CDR3 protein: CASSLGEGAYGYTF
CDR3 DNA: TGTGCCAGCAGCTTAGGGGAGGGAGCCTATGGCTACACCTTC

V gene: TRBV6-1
J gene: TRBJ2-7
clone size: NA
D gene: NA
CDR3 protein: CAATLDTGSPYEQYF
CDR3 DNA: TGTGCCGCCACTTTGGACACAGGATCTCCATACGAGCAGTACTTC

V gene: TRBV5-6
J gene: TRBJ1-1
clone size: NA
D gene: TRBD1
CDR3 protein: CASSRGTGWILGDTEAFF
CDR3 DNA: TGTGCCAGCAGCAGGGGGACAGGGTGGATTTTGGGGGACACTGAAGCTTTCTTT

V gene: TRBV5-4
J gene: TRBJ2-1
clone size: once
D gene: TRBD2
CDR3 protein: CASSFGGRGANNEQFF
CDR3 DNA: TGTGCCAGCAGCTTTGGGGGGCGGGGGGCGAACAATGAGCAGTTCTTC